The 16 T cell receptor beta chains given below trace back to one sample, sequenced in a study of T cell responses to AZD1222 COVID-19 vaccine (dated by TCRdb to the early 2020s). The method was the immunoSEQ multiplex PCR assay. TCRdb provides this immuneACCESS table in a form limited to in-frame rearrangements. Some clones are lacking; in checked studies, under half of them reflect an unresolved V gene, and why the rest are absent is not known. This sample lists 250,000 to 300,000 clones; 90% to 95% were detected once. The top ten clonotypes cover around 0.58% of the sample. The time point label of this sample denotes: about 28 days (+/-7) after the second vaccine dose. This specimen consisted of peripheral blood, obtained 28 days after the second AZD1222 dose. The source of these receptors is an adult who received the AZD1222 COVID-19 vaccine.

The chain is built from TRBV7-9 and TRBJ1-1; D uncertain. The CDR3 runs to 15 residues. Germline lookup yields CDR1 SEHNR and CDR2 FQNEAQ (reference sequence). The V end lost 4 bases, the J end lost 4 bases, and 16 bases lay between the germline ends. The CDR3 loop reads CASSYIRAQGTEAFF. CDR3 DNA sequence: TGTGCCAGCAGCTATATCCGGGCCCAAGGCACTGAAGCTTTCTTT.

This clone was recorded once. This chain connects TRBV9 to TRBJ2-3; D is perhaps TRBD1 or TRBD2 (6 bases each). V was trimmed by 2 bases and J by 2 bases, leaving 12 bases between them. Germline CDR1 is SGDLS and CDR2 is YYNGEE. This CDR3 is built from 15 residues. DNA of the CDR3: TGTGCCAGCAGCGTCTACGGGGGCCTCACAGATACGCAGTATTTT. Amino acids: CASSVYGGLTDTQYF.

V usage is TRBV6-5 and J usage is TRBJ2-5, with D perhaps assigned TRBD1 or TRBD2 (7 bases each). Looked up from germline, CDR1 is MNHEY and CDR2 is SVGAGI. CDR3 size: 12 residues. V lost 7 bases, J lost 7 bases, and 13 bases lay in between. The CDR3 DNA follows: TGTGCCAGCACCCCAGGGGGGGCGACCCAGTACTTC. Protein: CASTPGGATQYF.

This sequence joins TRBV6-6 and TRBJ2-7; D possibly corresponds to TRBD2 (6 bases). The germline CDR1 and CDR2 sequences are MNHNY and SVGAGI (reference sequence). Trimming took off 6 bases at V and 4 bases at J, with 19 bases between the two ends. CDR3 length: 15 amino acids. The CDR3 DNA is TGTGCCAGCAGGAGGGGCAGTGGCGGAGGGTACGAGCAGTACTTC. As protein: CASRRGSGGGYEQYF.

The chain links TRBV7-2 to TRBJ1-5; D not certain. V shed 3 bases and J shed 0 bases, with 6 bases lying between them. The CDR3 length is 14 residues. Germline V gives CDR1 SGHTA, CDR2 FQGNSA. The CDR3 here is CASSFRDSNQPQHF. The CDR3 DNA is TGTGCCAGCAGCTTCCGTGATAGCAATCAGCCCCAGCATTTT.

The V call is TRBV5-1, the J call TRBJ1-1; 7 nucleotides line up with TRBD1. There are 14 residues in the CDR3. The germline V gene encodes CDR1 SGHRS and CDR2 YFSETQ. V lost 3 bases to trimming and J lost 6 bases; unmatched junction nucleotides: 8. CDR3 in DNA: TGCGCCAGCAGCTCTACAGGGGCCGGGGCTGAAGCTTTCTTT. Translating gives CASSSTGAGAEAFF.

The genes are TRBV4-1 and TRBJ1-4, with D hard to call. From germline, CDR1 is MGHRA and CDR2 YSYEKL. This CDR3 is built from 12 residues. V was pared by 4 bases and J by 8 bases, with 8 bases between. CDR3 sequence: CASSPGGEKLFF. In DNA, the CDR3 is TGCGCCAGCAGCCCCGGAGGCGAAAAACTGTTTTTT.

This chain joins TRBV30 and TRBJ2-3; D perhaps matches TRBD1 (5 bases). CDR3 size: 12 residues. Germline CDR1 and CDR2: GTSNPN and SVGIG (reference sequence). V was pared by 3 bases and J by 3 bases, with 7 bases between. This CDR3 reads CAWSPGTDTQYF. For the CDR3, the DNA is TGTGCCTGGAGCCCAGGGACAGATACGCAGTATTTT.

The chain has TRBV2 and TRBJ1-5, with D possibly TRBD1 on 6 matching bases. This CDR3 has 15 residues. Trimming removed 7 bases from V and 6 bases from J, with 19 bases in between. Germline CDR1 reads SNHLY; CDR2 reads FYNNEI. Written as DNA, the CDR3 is TGTGCCAGCAACCCGGACAGCGGTATGGGTCAGCCCCAGCATTTT. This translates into CASNPDSGMGQPQHF. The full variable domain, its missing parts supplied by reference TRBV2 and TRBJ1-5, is EPEVTQTPSHQVTQMGQEVILRCVPISNHLYFYWYRQILGQKVEFLVSFYNNEISEKSEIFDDQFSVERPDGSNFTLKIRSTKLEDSAMYFCASNPDSGMGQPQHFGDGTRLSIL.

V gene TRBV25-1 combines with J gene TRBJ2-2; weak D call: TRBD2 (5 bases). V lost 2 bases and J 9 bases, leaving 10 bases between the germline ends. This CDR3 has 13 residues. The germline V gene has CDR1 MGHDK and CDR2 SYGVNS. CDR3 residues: CASSEGSRRELFF. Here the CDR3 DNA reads TGTGCCAGCAGTGAAGGGAGCCGCCGGGAGCTGTTTTTT.

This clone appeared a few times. CDR3 protein: CASSRSGTGSSYEQYF. The CDR3 DNA reads TGCGCCAGCAGCCGCTCCGGGACAGGGAGCTCCTACGAGCAGTACTTC. The chain recombines TRBV4-1 with TRBJ2-7; 9 bases agree with TRBD1. The CDR3 is made up of 16 amino acids. Per the germline V gene, CDR1 is MGHRA and CDR2 is YSYEKL. V lost 4 bases to trimming and J lost 0 bases; unmatched junction nucleotides: 7.

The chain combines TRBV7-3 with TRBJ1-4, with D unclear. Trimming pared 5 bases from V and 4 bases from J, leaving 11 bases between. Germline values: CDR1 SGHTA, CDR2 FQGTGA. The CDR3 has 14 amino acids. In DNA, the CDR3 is TGTGCCAGCAGCGTTGAAAGGGTTAATGAAAAACTGTTTTTT. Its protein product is CASSVERVNEKLFF.

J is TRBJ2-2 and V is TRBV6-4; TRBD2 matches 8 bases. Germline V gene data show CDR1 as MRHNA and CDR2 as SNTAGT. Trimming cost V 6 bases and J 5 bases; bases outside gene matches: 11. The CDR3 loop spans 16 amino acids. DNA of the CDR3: TGTGCCAGCAGGCCAAACCCGGGACTAGAGACCGGGGAGCTGTTTTTT. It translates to CASRPNPGLETGELFF.

The CDR3 sequence: CASSYHQGTEAFF. CDR3 nucleotide sequence: TGTGCCAGCAGTTATCACCAAGGGACTGAAGCTTTCTTT. This chain connects TRBV6-5 to TRBJ1-1; D remains ambiguous. The CDR3 extends over 13 amino acids. From germline, CDR1 is MNHEY and CDR2 SVGAGI. V lost 3 bases and J lost 5, with 10 bases in between.

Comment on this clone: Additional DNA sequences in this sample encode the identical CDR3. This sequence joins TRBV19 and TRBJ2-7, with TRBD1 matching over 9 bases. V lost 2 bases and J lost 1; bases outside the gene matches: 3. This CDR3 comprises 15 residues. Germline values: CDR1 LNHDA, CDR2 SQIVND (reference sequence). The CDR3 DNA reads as TGTGCCAGTAGTATATCCGGGACAGGGTCCTACGAGCAGTACTTC. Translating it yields CASSISGTGSYEQYF.

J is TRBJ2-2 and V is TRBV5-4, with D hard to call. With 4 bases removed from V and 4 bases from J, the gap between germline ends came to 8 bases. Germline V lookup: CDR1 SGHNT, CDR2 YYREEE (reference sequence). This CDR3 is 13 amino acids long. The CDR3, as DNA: TGTGCCAGCAGCCCGGCATTCACCGGGGAGCTGTTTTTT. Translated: CASSPAFTGELFF. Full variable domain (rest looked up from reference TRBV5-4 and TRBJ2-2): ETGVTQSPTHLIKTRGQQVTLRCSSQSGHNTVSWYQQALGQGPQFIFQYYREEENGRGNFPPRFSGLQFPNYSSELNVNALELDDSALYLCASSPAFTGELFFGEGSRLTVL.